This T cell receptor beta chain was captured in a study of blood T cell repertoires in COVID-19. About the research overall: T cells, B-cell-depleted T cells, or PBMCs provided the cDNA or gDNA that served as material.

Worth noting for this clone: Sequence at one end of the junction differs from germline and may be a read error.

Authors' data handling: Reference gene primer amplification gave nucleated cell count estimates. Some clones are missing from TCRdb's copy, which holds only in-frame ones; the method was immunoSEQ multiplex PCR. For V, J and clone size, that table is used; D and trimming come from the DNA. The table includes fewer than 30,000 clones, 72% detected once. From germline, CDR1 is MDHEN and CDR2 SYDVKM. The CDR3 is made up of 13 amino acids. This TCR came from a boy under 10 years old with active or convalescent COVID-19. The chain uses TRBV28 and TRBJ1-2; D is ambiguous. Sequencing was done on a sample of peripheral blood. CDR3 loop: CASCPNPKYGYTF. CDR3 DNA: TGTGCCAGCTGCCCTAATCCTAAGTATGGCTACACCTTC.